The subject of this entry is one TCR beta chain. Its antigen is still unknown. This record comes from a study of shared clonotypes between healthy human individuals. Study-wide context: Donors had three CD4 naive, three CD4 memory, two CD8 naive and one CD8 memory plate apiece.

Selected positively for CCR7 and CD45RO-negative, naive CD8 cells excluded terminally differentiated effector memory CD45RA+ cells. Only in-frame clones appear in the TCRdb table, and some are missing; sequencing was by immunoSEQ multiplex PCR. The top ten hold 0.095% to 0.12% of the sample, which has about 590,000 clones, roughly 95% seen once. Overall study results and limits: Among the subsets, naive ones generally showed larger estimated richness than memory ones. For naive CD4 cells, roughly 5.5% of clonotypes were shared across a handful of donors.

The receptor was isolated from a woman in her twenties or thirties in good health. The sample consisted of naive CD8+ T cells sorted from blood.

CDR3 sequence: CSVGPTGYEAFF. In nucleotides, the CDR3 is TGCAGCGTTGGACCGACAGGGTATGAAGCTTTCTTT. V is TRBV29-1 and J is TRBJ1-1; 7 positions match TRBD1. This CDR3 is 12 amino acids long. The V segment lost 4 bases and the J segment 7 bases; nucleotides outside the gene matches: 6. Germline assignment: CDR1 SQVTM and CDR2 ANQGSEA.